A few counts support the clone carrying this TCR beta chain. No antigen is known for it. Germline V gives CDR1 LGHNA, CDR2 YNFKEQ. The CDR3 runs to 15 residues. V gave up 4 bases and J gave up 0 bases, with 13 bases separating them. Expressed TCRB transcripts got sequenced, as all isolated RNA was reverse transcribed. Assay: immunoSEQ multiplex PCR; the TCRdb copy retains only in-frame clones and omits some. In the table there are about 120,000 clones, 17% of which are singletons. This sample is drawn from a study of beta chain features in type 1 diabetes. Overall study findings and caveats: Significant though moderate, a shortening of TCRB CDR3s appeared in all four CD4+ subsets of Type 1 diabetes patients. Insertions at VDJ junctions were less frequent in type 1 diabetes patients. These patients also deleted more nucleotides at the same junctions.

This TCR was recovered from a man between 18 and 29 years old with type 1 diabetes. J is TRBJ2-7 and V is TRBV4-2; D is possibly TRBD1 (5 bases). The sequenced material came from central memory CD4+ T cells from blood. The CDR3 sequence is CASSLGHLSSYEQYF. In DNA form, the CDR3 reads TGTGCCAGCAGCCTCGGACACCTTAGCTCCTACGAGCAGTACTTC.